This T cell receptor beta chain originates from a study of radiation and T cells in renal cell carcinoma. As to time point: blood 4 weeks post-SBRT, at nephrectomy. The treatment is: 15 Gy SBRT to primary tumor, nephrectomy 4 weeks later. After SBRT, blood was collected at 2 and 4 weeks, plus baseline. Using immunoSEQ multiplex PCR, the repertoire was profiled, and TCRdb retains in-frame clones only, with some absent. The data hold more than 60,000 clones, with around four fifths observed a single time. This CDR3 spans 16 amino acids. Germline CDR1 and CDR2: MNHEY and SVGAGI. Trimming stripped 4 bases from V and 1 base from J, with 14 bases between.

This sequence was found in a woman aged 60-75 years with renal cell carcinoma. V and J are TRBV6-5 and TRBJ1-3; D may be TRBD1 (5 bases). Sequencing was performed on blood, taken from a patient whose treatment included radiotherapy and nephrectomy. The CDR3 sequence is CASSSAGPWSGNTIYF. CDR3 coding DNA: TGTGCCAGCAGTTCGGCAGGGCCATGGTCTGGAAACACCATATATTTT.